These T cell receptor beta chains were read from a single sample in a study of blood T cell repertoires in COVID-19. Produced via immunoSEQ multiplex PCR; TCRdb's table is partial and in-frame only. Among 150,000 to 200,000 clones, 80% to 90% were seen once, and the ten largest hold approximately 12%. Sequenced: peripheral blood. The receptors derive from a woman of 80 years or more with COVID-19, enrolled during active disease. The CDR3 runs from the conserved cysteine through the conserved F or W. D genes are given only for firm matches. Rows may omit the clone size; those that give it use once, few, many or a size class.

abundance	v_gene	d_gene	j_gene	CDR3aa	CDR3nt
-	TRBV28	TRBD1	TRBJ1-2	CASSHGTANYGYTF	TGTGCCAGCAGTCACGGGACAGCTAACTATGGCTACACCTTC
few	TRBV6-5	-	TRBJ2-7	CASRADHGPGEQYF	TGTGCCAGCAGGGCTGACCACGGGCCGGGGGAGCAGTACTTC
few	TRBV6-2/TRBV6-3	-	TRBJ1-1	CASSYSGGTEAFF	TGTGCCAGCAGTTACTCGGGGGGCACTGAAGCTTTCTTT
-	TRBV11-2	TRBD1	TRBJ1-2	CASSPSQGVSANYGYTF	TGTGCCAGCAGCCCCTCCCAGGGGGTCTCCGCTAACTATGGCTACACCTTC
once	TRBV27	-	TRBJ1-1	CASSLNRVGVTEAFF	TGTGCCAGCAGTTTAAACAGGGTAGGAGTCACTGAAGCTTTCTTT
-	TRBV5-8	-	TRBJ1-1	CASSVGGPSDTEAFF	TGTGCCAGCAGCGTCGGGGGGCCCTCGGACACTGAAGCTTTCTTT
-	TRBV18	TRBD1	TRBJ2-3	CASSRLGQGPDTQYF	TGTGCCAGCTCACGTCTAGGACAGGGGCCAGATACGCAGTATTTT
few	TRBV7-2	-	TRBJ2-3	CASSFGKAEGTDTQYF	TGTGCCAGCAGCTTCGGGAAAGCGGAGGGCACAGATACGCAGTATTTT
-	TRBV6-5	-	TRBJ1-2	CASRPLGANYGYTF	TGTGCCAGCAGACCTCTAGGAGCTAACTATGGCTACACCTTC
-	TRBV3-1/TRBV3-2	-	TRBJ2-1	CASRRGSYNEQFF	TGTGCCAGCAGGCGCGGGTCCTACAATGAGCAGTTCTTC
-	TRBV19	TRBD1	TRBJ1-2	CASSIEGQGARGYTF	TGTGCCAGTAGTATAGAGGGACAGGGGGCGCGCGGCTACACCTTC
-	TRBV2	TRBD1	TRBJ1-2	CASSPRGTVSNYGYTF	TGTGCCAGCAGCCCGAGGGGGACAGTATCTAACTATGGCTACACCTTC
once	TRBV6-6	TRBD1	TRBJ1-2	CASSYLTGGDYGYTF	TGTGCCAGCAGTTACCTGACAGGGGGGGACTATGGCTACACCTTC
once	TRBV4-3	TRBD2	TRBJ2-3	CASSQEPSGSTDTQYF	TGCGCCAGCAGCCAAGAACCTAGCGGAAGCACAGATACACAGTATTTT
-	TRBV7-9	TRBD2	TRBJ2-1	CASSRLAAYNEQFF	TGTGCCAGCAGCAGACTAGCGGCTTACAATGAGCAGTTCTTC
-	TRBV18	TRBD1	TRBJ2-1	CASSPETGDYNEQFF	TGTGCCAGCTCACCCGAAACAGGGGACTACAATGAGCAGTTCTTC
once	TRBV15	TRBD1	TRBJ2-5	CATSRLTGVLETQYF	TGTGCCACCAGCAGGCTTACAGGGGTCTTAGAGACCCAGTACTTC
once	TRBV18	-	TRBJ1-1	CATSGGDTEAFF	TGTGCCACCTCCGGGGGAGACACTGAAGCTTTCTTT
-	TRBV19	-	TRBJ1-5	CASSTGFNQPQHF	TGTGCCAGTAGTACAGGGTTCAATCAGCCCCAGCATTTT
-	TRBV9	TRBD1	TRBJ2-1	CASSVSGTGLHEQFF	TGTGCCAGCAGCGTATCCGGGACAGGGTTGCATGAGCAGTTCTTC
once	TRBV6-6	TRBD1	TRBJ2-2	CASSNSGTGGTGELFF	TGTGCCAGCAGTAACTCCGGGACAGGGGGCACCGGGGAGCTGTTTTTT
-	TRBV5-1	-	TRBJ1-4	CASSLGASHRGEKLFF	TGCGCCAGCAGCTTGGGAGCCTCCCATAGGGGTGAAAAACTGTTTTTT
-	TRBV15	TRBD2	TRBJ2-7	CATSRDRGLATYEQYF	TGTGCCACCAGCAGAGATCGGGGACTAGCGACCTACGAGCAGTACTTC
-	TRBV24-1	TRBD1	TRBJ1-5	CATKGGHQPQHF	TGTGCCACCAAAGGGGGCCATCAGCCCCAGCATTTT
-	TRBV27	TRBD1	TRBJ1-3	CASRGSGTGGNTIYF	TGTGCCAGCAGGGGGTCCGGGACAGGGGGAAACACCATATATTTT
-	TRBV28	TRBD1	TRBJ1-2	CASSPGTGGASSNGYTF	TGTGCCAGCAGTCCCGGGACAGGGGGCGCAAGCTCGAATGGCTACACCTTC
-	TRBV5-1	TRBD1	TRBJ2-1	CASSRGQGKHNEQFF	TGCGCCAGCAGCCGTGGACAGGGGAAGCACAATGAGCAGTTCTTC
few	TRBV7-2	-	TRBJ2-7	CASSPAGGPPYEQYF	TGTGCCAGCAGCCCGGCTGGGGGCCCCCCCTACGAGCAGTACTTC
-	TRBV29-1	TRBD1	TRBJ2-1	CSVGGRTGLREQFF	TGCAGCGTTGGGGGACGGACAGGGCTCCGGGAGCAGTTCTTC
-	TRBV10-3	-	TRBJ1-5	CAISEYSNQPQHF	TGTGCCATCAGTGAATATAGCAATCAGCCCCAGCATTTT
few	TRBV4-1	TRBD2	TRBJ2-1	CASSQDPSAGSLYNEQFF	TGCGCCAGCAGCCAAGATCCCTCAGCGGGGAGCCTCTACAATGAGCAGTTCTTC
-	TRBV5-1	-	TRBJ1-5	CASSLGAHSNQPQHF	TGCGCCAGCAGCTTGGGGGCCCATAGCAATCAGCCCCAGCATTTT
-	TRBV28	TRBD1	TRBJ2-7	CASMSRGTVTYEQYF	TGTGCCAGCATGTCCCGTGGGACAGTCACTTACGAGCAGTACTTC
-	TRBV2	-	TRBJ1-2	CASSWTDGYTF	TGTGCCAGCAGCTGGACAGATGGCTACACCTTC
-	TRBV18	-	TRBJ2-2	CASSRGQNTGELFF	TGTGCCAGCTCACGGGGACAGAACACCGGGGAGCTGTTTTTT
-	TRBV30	-	TRBJ2-7	CAWSPPTDSYEQYF	TGTGCCTGGAGTCCTCCGACAGACTCCTACGAGCAGTACTTC
-	TRBV3-1/TRBV3-2	TRBD1	TRBJ2-7	CASSRGQGAPYEQYF	TGTGCCAGCAGCCGAGGACAGGGGGCGCCCTACGAGCAGTACTTC
-	TRBV27	-	TRBJ2-7	CASSLSAGPSYEQYF	TGTGCCAGCAGTTTATCGGCAGGCCCTTCCTACGAGCAGTACTTC
-	TRBV28	-	TRBJ2-2	CASSFGRRTGELFF	TGTGCCAGCAGTTTCGGCAGGCGTACCGGGGAGCTGTTTTTT
-	TRBV3-1/TRBV3-2	TRBD2	TRBJ2-3	CASSQRGGADTQYF	TGTGCCAGCAGCCAGCGGGGAGGGGCAGATACGCAGTATTTT
-	TRBV7-8	-	TRBJ1-2	CASSPSLVYGYTF	TGTGCCAGCAGCCCCAGTTTGGTATATGGCTACACCTTC
few	TRBV9	TRBD1	TRBJ1-3	CASSVEGTGNGNTIYF	TGTGCCAGCAGCGTAGAGGGGACAGGGAATGGAAACACCATATATTTT
once	TRBV28	TRBD2	TRBJ2-1	CASSLSGRAYNEQFF	TGTGCCAGCAGTTTAAGCGGGAGGGCCTACAATGAGCAGTTCTTC
-	TRBV6-5	-	TRBJ1-2	CASSSRTDGYTF	TGTGCCAGCAGTTCCAGGACAGACGGCTACACCTTC
-	TRBV13	TRBD1	TRBJ1-1	CASSSRKRGPTEAFF	TGTGCCAGCAGCTCGCGAAAAAGGGGGCCCACTGAAGCTTTCTTT
-	TRBV4-3	-	TRBJ2-5	CASSQDDRGGETQYF	TGCGCCAGCAGCCAAGATGACCGGGGAGGAGAGACCCAGTACTTC
-	TRBV28	TRBD2	TRBJ2-3	CALGTSNTQYF	TGTGCCTTGGGGACTAGTAATACGCAGTATTTT
-	TRBV19	-	TRBJ2-2	CASSISRAANTGELFF	TGTGCCAGTAGTATTAGCAGGGCAGCGAACACCGGGGAGCTGTTTTTT